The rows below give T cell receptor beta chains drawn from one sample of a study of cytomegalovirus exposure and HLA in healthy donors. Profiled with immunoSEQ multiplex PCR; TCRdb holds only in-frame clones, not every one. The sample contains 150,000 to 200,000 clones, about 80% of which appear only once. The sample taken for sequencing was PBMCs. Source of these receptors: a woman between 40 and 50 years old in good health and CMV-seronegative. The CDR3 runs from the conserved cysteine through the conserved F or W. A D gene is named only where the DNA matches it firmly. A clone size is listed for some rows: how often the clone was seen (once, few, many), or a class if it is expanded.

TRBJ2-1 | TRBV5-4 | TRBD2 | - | TGTGCCAGCAGCTTACTAGCGGGAGGGCTCAATGAGCAGTTCTTC | CASSLLAGGLNEQFF
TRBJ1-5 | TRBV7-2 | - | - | TGTGCCAGCAGCTTCACAGGGAATCCGCCCCAGCATTTT | CASSFTGNPPQHF
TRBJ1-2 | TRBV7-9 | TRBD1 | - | TGTGCCAGCAGCCCGGACAGGGAGGGTGGCTACACCTTC | CASSPDREGGYTF
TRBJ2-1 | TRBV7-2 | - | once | TGTGCCAGCATCCTTTCGGCGGGCTATCGTCCGTTCTTC | CASILSAGYRPFF
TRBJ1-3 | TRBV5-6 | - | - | TGTGCCAGCAGCTACGGACAGCTCGGAAACACCATATATTTT | CASSYGQLGNTIYF
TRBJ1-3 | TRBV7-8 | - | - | TGTGCCAGCTCCCGGAGGGGAAACACCATATATTTT | CASSRRGNTIYF
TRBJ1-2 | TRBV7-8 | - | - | TGTGCCAGCAGCTTCCAGGGGCAAGACTATGGCTACACCTTC | CASSFQGQDYGYTF
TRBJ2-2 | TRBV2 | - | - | TGTGCCAGCAGTGCTAGCCTGGGCACCGGGGAGCTGTTTTTT | CASSASLGTGELFF
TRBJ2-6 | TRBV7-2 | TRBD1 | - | TGTGCCAGCAGCTTAGTAGGGGGCACTGGGGCCAACGTCCTGACTTTC | CASSLVGGTGANVLTF
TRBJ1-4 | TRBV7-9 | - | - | TGTGCCAGCACTGAGGGAAGGGCGAATGAAAAACTGTTTTTT | CASTEGRANEKLFF
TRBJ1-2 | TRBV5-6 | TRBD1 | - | TGTGCCAGCAGCTTAGCAGGGGGCTTTGGCTACACCTTC | CASSLAGGFGYTF
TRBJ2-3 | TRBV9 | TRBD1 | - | TGTGCCAGCAGCCCCACCGGGACAGGGAACGCAGATACGCAGTATTTT | CASSPTGTGNADTQYF
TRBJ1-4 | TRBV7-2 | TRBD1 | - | TGTGCCAGCAGCTCAGGGACAGCTGCAACTAATGAAAAACTGTTTTTT | CASSSGTAATNEKLFF
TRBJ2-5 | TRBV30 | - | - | TGTGCCTGTCAATCAGGAGGGCGGGAGACCCAGTACTTC | CACQSGGRETQYF
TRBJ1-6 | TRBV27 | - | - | TGTGCCAGCAGTTTTGCTGGGGGCCCAAATTCACCCCTCCACTTT | CASSFAGGPNSPLHF
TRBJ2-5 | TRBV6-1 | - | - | TGTGCCAGCAGTGAAGTTCTCGAGCAGGGGGAGACCCAGTACTTC | CASSEVLEQGETQYF
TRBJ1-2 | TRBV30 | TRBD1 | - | TGTGCCTGGAGTGCCGGGACAGGTACCTATGGCTACACCTTC | CAWSAGTGTYGYTF
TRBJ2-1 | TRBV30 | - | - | TGTGCCTGGAGTGTAGGACGGACAGAATTCTACAATGAGCAGTTCTTC | CAWSVGRTEFYNEQFF
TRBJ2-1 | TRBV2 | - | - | TGTGCCAGCAACCGACAGGTTCGCAACAATGAGCAGTTCTTC | CASNRQVRNNEQFF
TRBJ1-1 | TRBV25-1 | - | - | TGTGCCAGCAGATTGACAGTGAACACTGAAGCTTTCTTT | CASRLTVNTEAFF
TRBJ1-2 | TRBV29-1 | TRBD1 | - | TGCAGCGTTGAAGGGACAGGGGGCTCATTTACCAACTATGGCTACACCTTC | CSVEGTGGSFTNYGYTF
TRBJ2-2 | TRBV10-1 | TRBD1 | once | TGCGCCAGCAGGCTGGACAGGGGAGCGGTGAACACCGGGGAGCTGTTTTTT | CASRLDRGAVNTGELFF
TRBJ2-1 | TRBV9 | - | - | TGTGCCAGCAGCCCACTGAACCGCGGCAATGAGCAGTTCTTC | CASSPLNRGNEQFF
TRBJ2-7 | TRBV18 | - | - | TGTGCCAGCTCACCGTCGAAGGGGCTGGAGGAGCAGTACTTC | CASSPSKGLEEQYF
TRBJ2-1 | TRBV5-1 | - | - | TGCGCCAGCAGCTTGGCCCTGAGGAGGAGCTCCTACAATGAGCAGTTCTTC | CASSLALRRSSYNEQFF
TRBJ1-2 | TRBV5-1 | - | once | TGCGCCAGCAGACAGGGTCGTGGCTACACCTTC | CASRQGRGYTF
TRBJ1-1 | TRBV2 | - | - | TGTGCCAGCAGTCTCCCAGGGTCCGGGGGCACTGAAGCTTTCTTT | CASSLPGSGGTEAFF
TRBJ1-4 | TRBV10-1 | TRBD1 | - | TGCGCCAGCAGTGGGGGACAGGGGGGAGATAATGAAAAACTGTTTTTT | CASSGGQGGDNEKLFF
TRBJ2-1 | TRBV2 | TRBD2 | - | TGTGCCAGCAGCGAAGATCGGAGGACTAGCGGGAGAGGGGGGTACAATGAGCAGTTCTTC | CASSEDRRTSGRGGYNEQFF
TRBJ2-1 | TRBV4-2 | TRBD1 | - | TGTGCCAGCAGACGGGACAGGGTGTCCTACAATGAGCAGTTCTTC | CASRRDRVSYNEQFF
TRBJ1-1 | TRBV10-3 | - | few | TGTGCCATCAGTCCTATTGGGCTCGAAGCTTTCTTT | CAISPIGLEAFF
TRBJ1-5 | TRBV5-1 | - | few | TGCGCCAGCAGCTTGGACAGGACCAATCAGCCCCAGCATTTT | CASSLDRTNQPQHF
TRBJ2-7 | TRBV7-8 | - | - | TGTGCCAGGAGCATAGACGGCTACGAGCAGTACTTC | CARSIDGYEQYF
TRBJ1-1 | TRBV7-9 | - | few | TGTGCCAGCAGCTTAGTGGGGGGGGTGAACACTGAAGCTTTCTTT | CASSLVGGVNTEAFF
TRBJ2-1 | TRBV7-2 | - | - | TGTGCCAGCAGCTTACCCGCCCCCTATGGGGGAGGTGAGCAGTTCTTC | CASSLPAPYGGGEQFF
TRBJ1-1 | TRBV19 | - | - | TGTGCCAGTAGTATCTCGACAGATATGAACACTGAAGCTTTCTTT | CASSISTDMNTEAFF
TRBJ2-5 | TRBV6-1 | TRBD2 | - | TGTGCCAGCAGTGAAGCGGGGGGGACGGAGACCCAGTACTTC | CASSEAGGTETQYF
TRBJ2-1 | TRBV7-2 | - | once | TGTGCCAGCAGCTTAGTGGTAACTAGTGGGGTGACATACAATGAGCAGTTCTTC | CASSLVVTSGVTYNEQFF
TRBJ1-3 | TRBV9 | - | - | TGTGCCAGCAGCGTAGTCCGGGGTACCATATATTTT | CASSVVRGTIYF
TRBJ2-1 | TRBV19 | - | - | TGTGCCAGTAGTATAGCAGGGCCCAATGGACAGTTCTTC | CASSIAGPNGQFF
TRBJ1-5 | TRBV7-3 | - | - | TGTGCCAGCAGCTCGAATGCACCGGGAAACAATCAGCCCCAGCATTTT | CASSSNAPGNNQPQHF